This T cell receptor beta chain was profiled in a study of CD8 T cells in ankylosing spondylitis. Whole-study findings and limits: Existing reports had already noted some motif variants in reactive arthritis synovial fluid and blood. A motif of 7 to 9 highly homologous TCR beta variants was seen as apparently characteristic of ankylosing spondylitis blood. A CD8+ phenotype characterized the disease-linked clones, which were relatively rare in peripheral blood.

TCRdb passed the 5' RACE reads through MiXCR, listing each CDR3 protein once. The sample records 350,000 or so distinct CDR3 sequences, roughly 15% being singletons. As to this clonotype: Its antigen is not known.

This CDR3 spans 14 amino acids. The ends were cut back, 4 bases at V and 6 bases at J, with 14 bases in the middle. Germline loops: CDR1 SNHLY, CDR2 FYNNEI. V gene TRBV2 combines with J gene TRBJ2-3; D may be TRBD2 (5 bases). The receptor comes from a male donor with ankylosing spondylitis or in good health (not recorded which). The source material was blood, either unsorted or a sorted T cell fraction (not recorded which). The CDR3 region is CASSVGFGGDTQYF. In DNA form, the CDR3 reads TGTGCCAGCAGTGTGGGATTCGGCGGGGATACGCAGTATTTT.